A selection of T cell receptor beta chains follows, all from one sample in a study of blood T cells in healthy people across ages. TCRdb reprocessed the 5' RACE reads via MiXCR and lists one record per CDR3 protein. The sample lists more than 1,400,000 distinct CDR3 sequences; about 43% were seen once. Sequenced material: blood. The origin of the receptors is a woman younger than 30 in good health. The conserved cysteine and the conserved F or W are not part of the CDR3 here.

j_call: TRBJ2-3
v_call: TRBV19
cdr3_aa: ASSMGQATDTQY

j_call: TRBJ2-1
v_call: TRBV10-3
cdr3_aa: AISESGLASYNEQF

j_call: TRBJ2-3
v_call: TRBV7-9
cdr3_aa: ASSSLEARGTDTQY

j_call: TRBJ1-1
v_call: TRBV5-1
cdr3_aa: ASSGPGRYHTEAF

j_call: TRBJ2-5
v_call: TRBV4-1
cdr3_aa: ASSQNDYAQETQY

j_call: TRBJ2-7
v_call: TRBV28
cdr3_aa: ASSPQQGAHNEQY

j_call: TRBJ2-7
v_call: TRBV20-1
cdr3_aa: SAIGSSYEQY

j_call: TRBJ2-3
v_call: TRBV15
cdr3_aa: ATSRGQLLDTQY

j_call: TRBJ2-5
v_call: TRBV4-2
cdr3_aa: TSSRNEQETQY

j_call: TRBJ1-2
v_call: TRBV12-3/TRBV12-4
cdr3_aa: ASSLMTGIHGYT

j_call: TRBJ1-2
v_call: TRBV28
cdr3_aa: ASRNGQGANGYT

j_call: TRBJ1-6
v_call: TRBV20-1
cdr3_aa: SASWADPGQNSPLH

j_call: TRBJ1-2
v_call: TRBV24-1
cdr3_aa: ATSDPGADQTYGYT

j_call: TRBJ1-5
v_call: TRBV7-2
cdr3_aa: ASSLAAMGGTQPQH

j_call: TRBJ2-1
v_call: TRBV6-6
cdr3_aa: ASSSLAGVKVNEQF

j_call: TRBJ2-7
v_call: TRBV20-1
cdr3_aa: SAGGQASYEQY

j_call: TRBJ1-5
v_call: TRBV7-9
cdr3_aa: ASSFGTGTSNQPQH

j_call: TRBJ1-1
v_call: TRBV6-5
cdr3_aa: ASSYRGHMNTEAF

j_call: TRBJ2-3
v_call: TRBV20-1
cdr3_aa: SAPTSGLAGGYTDTQY

j_call: TRBJ2-5
v_call: TRBV20-1
cdr3_aa: SAREPGGPKWETQY

j_call: TRBJ1-5
v_call: TRBV5-5
cdr3_aa: ASSLAWGHQPQH

j_call: TRBJ2-3
v_call: TRBV7-9
cdr3_aa: ASNTQPDTQY

j_call: .
v_call: TRBV5-8
cdr3_aa: ASSLPPSKYEQY

j_call: TRBJ1-2
v_call: TRBV3-1
cdr3_aa: ASSRTGQFLHDGYT

j_call: TRBJ1-2
v_call: TRBV3-1
cdr3_aa: ASSQRIGNYGYT

j_call: .
v_call: TRBV7-9
cdr3_aa: ASSLPKAYEQY

j_call: TRBJ2-1
v_call: TRBV12-3/TRBV12-4
cdr3_aa: ASRRATYSYNEQF

j_call: TRBJ2-3
v_call: TRBV12-3/TRBV12-4
cdr3_aa: ASSRPTGGSTDTQY

j_call: TRBJ1-2
v_call: TRBV4-2
cdr3_aa: ASSQEETGGGGYT

j_call: TRBJ2-1
v_call: TRBV20-1
cdr3_aa: SARPSIRASPYNEQF

j_call: TRBJ2-1
v_call: TRBV20-1
cdr3_aa: SARDPAGAEDEQF

j_call: TRBJ2-7
v_call: TRBV3-1
cdr3_aa: ASSQDRARSYEQY

j_call: TRBJ1-1
v_call: TRBV27
cdr3_aa: ASRDRDKAF

j_call: .
v_call: TRBV20-1
cdr3_aa: SARSSGGEGSYNEQY

j_call: TRBJ1-6
v_call: TRBV12-3/TRBV12-4
cdr3_aa: ASSFWGRDNSPLH

j_call: TRBJ2-2
v_call: TRBV6-7
cdr3_aa: ASSYSTKRGTGELF

j_call: TRBJ2-1
v_call: TRBV27
cdr3_aa: ASSSKGQGTYNEQF

j_call: TRBJ1-1
v_call: TRBV3-1
cdr3_aa: ASSRLGQASTEAF

j_call: TRBJ2-1
v_call: TRBV7-2
cdr3_aa: ASRPPIVNEQF

j_call: TRBJ2-7
v_call: TRBV7-8
cdr3_aa: ASSSRSDSYEQY

j_call: TRBJ2-6
v_call: TRBV29-1
cdr3_aa: SVDGTPGANVLT

j_call: TRBJ2-1
v_call: TRBV29-1
cdr3_aa: SVHGQGTHEQF

j_call: TRBJ2-1
v_call: TRBV6-1
cdr3_aa: ASSGGTGTSVRSSYNEQF

j_call: TRBJ2-7
v_call: TRBV28
cdr3_aa: ASLQERGKKNSYEQY

j_call: TRBJ2-7
v_call: TRBV10-2
cdr3_aa: ASGRSAVYEQY

j_call: TRBJ1-3
v_call: TRBV12-3/TRBV12-4
cdr3_aa: ASSLPPGQGSGTIY

j_call: TRBJ2-6
v_call: TRBV12-3/TRBV12-4
cdr3_aa: ASRVEVRANVLT

j_call: TRBJ2-2
v_call: TRBV5-6
cdr3_aa: ASSSDSRTGELF

j_call: TRBJ1-6
v_call: TRBV6-2/TRBV6-3
cdr3_aa: ASSSPPRDRNSPLH

j_call: TRBJ1-2
v_call: TRBV12-3/TRBV12-4
cdr3_aa: ASTASDRNENGYT

j_call: .
v_call: TRBV2
cdr3_aa: ASNGGGDYEQY

j_call: TRBJ1-4
v_call: TRBV14
cdr3_aa: ASSVLGMVTNEKLF

j_call: TRBJ1-2
v_call: TRBV20-1
cdr3_aa: SARDRDRADYGYT